Each of the 18 T cell receptor beta chains below was sequenced from the same sample in a study of blood T cell repertoires in COVID-19. The method was immunoSEQ multiplex PCR; TCRdb's version includes in-frame clones alone and lacks a portion of them. The sample has fewer than 400,000 clones, around 80% seen once. Sequencing used peripheral blood. The source of these receptors is a man aged 25-45 years with active or convalescent COVID-19.

This clone was found a few times. J is TRBJ2-1 and V is TRBV6-5; TRBD2 might be the D (5 bases). Germline V gene lookup returns CDR1 MNHEY and CDR2 SVGAGI. The CDR3 extends over 13 amino acids. Between the trimmed V and J ends, which lost 6 bases and 7 bases, there was a span of 13 bases. CDR3 residues: CASSDDTGNEQFF. DNA for the CDR3: TGTGCCAGCAGCGATGACACGGGAAATGAGCAGTTCTTC.

The V gene is TRBV7-9, the J gene TRBJ2-7; 8 bases are shared with TRBD1. V shed 5 bases, J shed 6 bases, and the junction held 12 bases outside the gene matches. This CDR3 is built from 15 residues. Germline values: CDR1 SEHNR, CDR2 FQNEAQ (reference sequence). This CDR3 is CASSLPRGRGGEQYF. CDR3 nucleotide sequence: TGTGCCAGCAGCCTTCCCAGGGGGCGCGGTGGCGAGCAGTACTTC.

V usage is TRBV10-3 and J usage is TRBJ1-5; D not resolved. Trimming took off 8 bases at V and 4 bases at J, with 12 bases between the two ends. CDR3 length: 13 amino acids. CDR1 is ENHRY, CDR2 SYGVKD, per germline. The CDR3 DNA sequence: TGTGCCATCGCAGTAGCCCGAAATCAGCCCCAGCATTTT. As protein: CAIAVARNQPQHF.

The chain employs TRBV5-1 and TRBJ2-5; D may be TRBD1 (5 bases). The germline gives CDR1 SGHRS, CDR2 YFSETQ. This CDR3 comprises 15 residues. The V gene lost 4 bases and the J gene lost 1 base, with 14 bases spanning the gap. The CDR3 DNA is TGCGCCAGCAGCCCCGGACACCCGACCCAAGAGACCCAGTACTTC. Its translation: CASSPGHPTQETQYF.

The CDR3 loop reads CASSVADTQPQHF. For the CDR3, the DNA is TGTGCCAGCAGCGTAGCCGACACTCAGCCCCAGCATTTT. J is TRBJ1-5 and V is TRBV9, with unresolved D. Germline assignment: CDR1 SGDLS and CDR2 YYNGEE. The V end was cut by 0 bases, the J end by 6 bases, with 7 bases between. There are 13 residues in the CDR3. The full variable domain, completed using reference TRBV9 and TRBJ1-5, is DSGVTQTPKHLITATGQRVTLRCSPRSGDLSVYWYQQSLDQGLQFLIQYYNGEERAKGNILERFSAQQFPDLHSELNLSSLELGDSALYFCASSVADTQPQHFGDGTRLSIL.

This clone was recorded once. The chain couples TRBV13 to TRBJ2-3; 10 positions match TRBD2. Germline CDR1 reads PRHDT; CDR2 reads FYEKMQ (reference sequence). The junction had 6 bases not matched to a gene; V was cut back by 4 bases and J by 2 bases. This CDR3 is 16 amino acids long. CDR3 amino acids: CASSSRTSGSTDTQYF. Here the CDR3 DNA reads TGTGCCAGCAGCTCCCGGACTAGCGGATCCACAGATACGCAGTATTTT.

The genes are TRBV27 and TRBJ1-6, with a possible D match to TRBD1 (5 bases). This CDR3 contains 14 residues. Deletions cut 5 bases from V and 13 bases from J, with 18 bases between. Germline CDR1 reads MNHEY; CDR2 reads SMNVEV (reference sequence). The CDR3 loop is CASSVTDTHWPLHF. CDR3 nucleotide sequence: TGTGCCAGCAGTGTGACAGATACCCACTGGCCCCTCCACTTT.

A few counts support this clone. The rearrangement links TRBV5-1 to TRBJ2-7, with D possibly matching TRBD1 (6 bases). This CDR3 contains 15 residues. The germline V gene has CDR1 SGHRS and CDR2 YFSETQ. The V gene lost 0 bases and the J gene lost 7 bases, with 17 bases spanning the gap. Written as DNA, the CDR3 is TGCGCCAGCAGCTTGGATGTGCAGGGGAGAGGTGAGCAGTACTTC. It codes for CASSLDVQGRGEQYF. Combining the CDR3 with reference TRBV5-1 and TRBJ2-7 gives the whole variable domain KAGVTQTPRYLIKTRGQQVTLSCSPISGHRSVSWYQQTPGQGLQFLFEYFSETQRNKGNFPGRFSGRQFSNSRSEMNVSTLELGDSALYLCASSLDVQGRGEQYFGPGTRLTVT.

CDR3 amino acids: CASGSQATNEKLFF. CDR3 coding DNA: TGTGCCAGCGGTTCGCAGGCAACTAATGAAAAACTGTTTTTT. This rearrangement joins TRBV5-6 to TRBJ1-4; no reliable D call. This CDR3 is built from 14 residues. Per the germline V gene, CDR1 is SGHDT and CDR2 is YYEEEE. The V and J ends lost 7 bases and 0 bases respectively, with 10 bases between them.

This clone is a singleton in its sample. The CDR3 DNA follows: TGTGCCAGCAGCCTGGACTTAAACAATGAGCAGTTCTTC. This gives the protein CASSLDLNNEQFF. This chain connects TRBV11-1 to TRBJ2-1; the D gene is possibly TRBD2 (5 bases). Trimming took 5 bases from V and 5 from J, leaving 10 bases between them. Germline CDR1 reads SGHAT; CDR2 reads FQDESV (reference sequence). This CDR3 spans 13 amino acids.

This CDR3 reads CASSQVAAAQGGAQHF. The CDR3 DNA sequence: TGCGCCAGCAGCCAAGTAGCGGCGGCTCAGGGCGGAGCCCAGCATTTT. The rearrangement uses TRBV4-1 and TRBJ1-5, with D maybe TRBD1 (5 bases). V gave up 1 base and J gave up 11 bases, with 21 bases separating them. There are 16 residues in the CDR3. CDR1 is MGHRA and CDR2 is YSYEKL in the germline V gene.

The rearrangement links TRBV3-1 (or the pseudogene TRBV3-2) to TRBJ1-1, with D possibly TRBD1 on 6 matching bases. Per germline, CDR1 LGHDT and CDR2 YNNKEL (reference sequence). The CDR3 has 15 residues. V lost 4 bases to trimming and J lost 3 bases, with 15 bases between them. The CDR3 spells CASSLQGVWDTEAFF. CDR3 in DNA: TGTGCCAGCAGCCTACAGGGAGTATGGGACACTGAAGCTTTCTTT.

V is TRBV30 and J is TRBJ1-1; maybe TRBD1 (5 bases). The CDR3 consists of 15 residues. V was pared by 5 bases and J by 5 bases, with 21 bases between. The germline V gene has CDR1 GTSNPN and CDR2 SVGIG (reference sequence). DNA of the CDR3: TGTGCCTGGCAGGGTGGACGTCCCCGGGGGACTGAAGCTTTCTTT. It encodes CAWQGGRPRGTEAFF.

The chain employs TRBV27 and TRBJ1-2; D unresolved. Trimming took 4 bases from V and 1 from J, leaving 10 bases between them. Per germline, CDR1 MNHEY and CDR2 SMNVEV (reference sequence). The CDR3 is made up of 14 amino acids. The CDR3 reads CASSWRYDNYGYTF. CDR3 bases: TGTGCCAGCAGTTGGAGATACGATAACTATGGCTACACCTTC.

This clone was counted once. CDR3 DNA sequence: TGTGCCAGCAGCCCTGGCGGGGGGCGCAGGTCTCGCGAGCAGTACTTC. Its translation: CASSPGGGRRSREQYF. V is TRBV7-6 and J is TRBJ2-7; 8 nucleotides align to TRBD2. There are 16 residues in the CDR3. Per germline, CDR1 SGHVS and CDR2 FNYEAQ. Germline trimming cut 5 bases from V and 6 bases from J; bases unmatched to any gene: 15.

The CDR3 DNA sequence: TGCGCCAGCAGCTTGGGGGCGGGGGACAATGAGCAGTTCTTC. It is translated as CASSLGAGDNEQFF. The V call is TRBV5-1, the J call TRBJ2-1, with 7 bases lining up with TRBD2. The CDR3 is made up of 14 amino acids. Germline V CDR1 and CDR2: SGHRS, YFSETQ. Trimming at V came to 0 bases and at J to 5 bases, leaving 2 bases not matched to a gene.

There are a few counts of this clone. This sequence joins TRBV24-1 and TRBJ2-1; 13 bases are shared with TRBD2. This CDR3 has 20 amino acids. The J segment lost 0 bases and the V segment lost 5 bases, leaving 12 bases of the junction unmatched. Per germline, CDR1 KGHDR and CDR2 SFDVKD. This chain's CDR3 is CATSARTGLAGADSYNEQFF. CDR3 coding DNA: TGTGCCACCAGTGCCCGAACCGGACTAGCGGGGGCAGACTCCTACAATGAGCAGTTCTTC.

The chain has TRBV25-1 and TRBJ1-1; D is unresolved. Trimming cost V 5 bases and J 3 bases, with 10 bases left between them. Looked up from germline, CDR1 is MGHDK and CDR2 is SYGVNS. The CDR3 runs 13 residues. This chain's CDR3 is CASSPLGYTEAFF. The CDR3 DNA is TGTGCCAGCAGTCCGTTGGGCTACACTGAAGCTTTCTTT.